This entry features one TCR beta chain sequence. Its antigen is as yet unknown. The PCR was carried out with 60 Vbeta primers and 13 Jbeta primers. Authors' processing steps: Some 11 million of the roughly 80 million unique TCR beta chains counted in a later analysis were shared. The table came from immunoSEQ multiplex PCR; TCRdb's copy has only in-frame clones and leaves some out. V, J and clone size are those of that table, while D and trimming were read from the DNA. The data hold about 110,000 clones, with over 70% observed a single time. This CDR3 has 15 residues. The germline V and J ends were trimmed by 5 bases and 1 base, with 14 bases remaining between them. Germline V gives CDR1 SGHNT, CDR2 YENEEA. This entry comes from a study of cytomegalovirus exposure and HLA in healthy donors. Findings and limits, study-wide: An analysis done earlier found most TCR beta V segments productive about 90% or about 30% of the time. Testing in vitro showed a few CMV-associated chains specific for CMV antigens.

This chain connects TRBV11-3 to TRBJ2-5, with D tentatively TRBD1 (6 bases). The TCR was taken from a woman in her thirties or forties in good health and CMV-seropositive. The specimen sequenced was PBMCs. CDR3 coding DNA: TGTGCCAGCAGCAGGGGGACAACCTTCCAAGAGACCCAGTACTTC. This gives the protein CASSRGTTFQETQYF.